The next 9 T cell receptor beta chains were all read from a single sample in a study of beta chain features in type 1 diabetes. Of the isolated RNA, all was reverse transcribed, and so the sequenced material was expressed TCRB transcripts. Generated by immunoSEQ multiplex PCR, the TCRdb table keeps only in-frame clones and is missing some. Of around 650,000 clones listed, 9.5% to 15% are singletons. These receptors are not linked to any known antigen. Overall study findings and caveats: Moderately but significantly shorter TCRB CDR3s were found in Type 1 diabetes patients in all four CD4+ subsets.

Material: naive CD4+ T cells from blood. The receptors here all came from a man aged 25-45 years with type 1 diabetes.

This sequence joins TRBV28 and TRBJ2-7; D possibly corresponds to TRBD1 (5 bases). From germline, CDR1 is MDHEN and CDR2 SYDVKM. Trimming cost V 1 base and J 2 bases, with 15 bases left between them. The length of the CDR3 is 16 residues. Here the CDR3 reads CASSLSGLQGTYEQYF. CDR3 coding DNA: TGTGCCAGCAGTTTATCGGGCCTCCAGGGAACCTACGAGCAGTACTTC.

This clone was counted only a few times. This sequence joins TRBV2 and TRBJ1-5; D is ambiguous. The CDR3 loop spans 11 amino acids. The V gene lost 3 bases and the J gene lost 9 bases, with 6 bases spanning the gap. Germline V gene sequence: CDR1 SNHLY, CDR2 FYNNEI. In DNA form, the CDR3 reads TGTGCCAGCAGTGACGGATGGCCCCAGCATTTT. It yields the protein CASSDGWPQHF.

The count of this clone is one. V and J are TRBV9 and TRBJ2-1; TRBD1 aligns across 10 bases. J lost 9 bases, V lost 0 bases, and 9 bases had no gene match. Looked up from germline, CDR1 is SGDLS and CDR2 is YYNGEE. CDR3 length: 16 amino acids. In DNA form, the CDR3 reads TGTGCCAGCAGCGTAGAAAGGGACAGGGGTTTGGGTGAGCAGTTCTTC. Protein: CASSVERDRGLGEQFF.

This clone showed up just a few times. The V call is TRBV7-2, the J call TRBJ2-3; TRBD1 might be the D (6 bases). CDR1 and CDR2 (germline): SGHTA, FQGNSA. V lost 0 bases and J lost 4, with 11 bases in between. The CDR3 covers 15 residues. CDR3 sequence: CASSLAGGRADTQYF. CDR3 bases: TGTGCCAGCAGCTTAGCAGGGGGACGGGCAGATACGCAGTATTTT. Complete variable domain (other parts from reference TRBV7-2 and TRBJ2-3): GAGVSQSPSNKVTEKGKDVELRCDPISGHTALYWYRQSLGQGLEFLIYFQGNSAPDKSGLPSDRFSAERTGGSVSTLTIQRTQQEDSAVYLCASSLAGGRADTQYFGPGTRLTVL.

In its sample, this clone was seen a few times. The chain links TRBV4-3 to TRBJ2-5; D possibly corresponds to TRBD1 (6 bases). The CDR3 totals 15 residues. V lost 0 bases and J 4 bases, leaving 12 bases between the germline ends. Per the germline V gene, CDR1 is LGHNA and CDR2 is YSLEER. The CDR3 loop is CASSQDSRGRETQYF. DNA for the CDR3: TGCGCCAGCAGCCAAGACTCCAGGGGCAGAGAGACCCAGTACTTC.

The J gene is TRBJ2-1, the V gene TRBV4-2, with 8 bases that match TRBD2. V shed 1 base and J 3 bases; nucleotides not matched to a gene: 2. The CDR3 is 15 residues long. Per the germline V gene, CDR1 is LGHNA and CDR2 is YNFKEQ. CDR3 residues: CASSQVGGDYNEQFF. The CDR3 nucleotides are TGTGCCAGCAGCCAAGTCGGGGGGGACTACAATGAGCAGTTCTTC.

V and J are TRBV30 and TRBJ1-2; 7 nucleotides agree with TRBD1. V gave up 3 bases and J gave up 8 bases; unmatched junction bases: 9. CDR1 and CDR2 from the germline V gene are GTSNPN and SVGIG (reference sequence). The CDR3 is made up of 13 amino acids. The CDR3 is CAWSGTGAGGYTF. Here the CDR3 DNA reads TGTGCCTGGAGCGGTACAGGGGCAGGAGGCTACACCTTC.

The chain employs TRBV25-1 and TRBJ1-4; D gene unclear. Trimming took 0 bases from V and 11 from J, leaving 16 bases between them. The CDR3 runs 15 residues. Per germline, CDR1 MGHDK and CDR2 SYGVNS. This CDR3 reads CASSEYSRTQGKLFF. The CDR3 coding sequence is TGTGCCAGCAGTGAATATTCAAGGACTCAAGGGAAACTGTTTTTT.

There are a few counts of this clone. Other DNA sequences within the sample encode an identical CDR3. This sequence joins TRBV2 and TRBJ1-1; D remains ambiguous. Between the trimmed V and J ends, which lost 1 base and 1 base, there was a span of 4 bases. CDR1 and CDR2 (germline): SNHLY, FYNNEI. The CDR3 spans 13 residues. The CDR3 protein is CASSEDRNTEAFF. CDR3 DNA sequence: TGTGCCAGCAGTGAAGATAGGAACACTGAAGCTTTCTTT.